This is a list of T cell receptor beta chains from one sample in a study of HIV-infected children after antiretroviral therapy interruption. TCRdb reprocessed the 3' RACE reads via MiXCR and lists one record per CDR3 protein. The table includes about 15,000 distinct CDR3 sequences, 3% to 4% detected once. Specimen: CD45RA+ CD4+ T cells from PBMCs, collected from a donor given antiretroviral therapy, either interrupted or continuous. The receptors originated from a child aged 2 to 17 with HIV. Both conserved end residues are part of each CDR3. D genes are given only for firm matches. Expanded clones get a size class; other rows say once, few or many, or leave the size out.

D gene	clone size	V gene	J gene	CDR3 protein	CDR3 DNA
-	many	TRBV7-2	TRBJ1-1	CASSLYIAEAFF	TGTGCCAGCAGCTTATATATCGCTGAAGCTTTCTTT
-	many	TRBV13	TRBJ2-4	CASSLGGSQNTLYF	TGTGCCAGCTCTCTCGGGGGTAGTCAAAACACCTTGTACTTT
TRBD1	many	TRBV7-2	TRBJ2-1	CASSLGQLNEQFF	TGTGCCAGCAGCTTGGGACAGCTGAATGAGCAGTTCTTC
-	many	TRBV19	TRBJ1-1	CASSGPPAEAFF	TGTGCCAGTAGCGGCCCCCCCGCTGAAGCTTTCTTT
-	many	TRBV10-3	TRBJ2-2	CAISATWTGELFF	TGTGCCATCAGTGCTACTTGGACCGGGGAGCTGTTTTTT
TRBD1	many	TRBV11-3	TRBJ2-5	CASSRGQGALETQYF	TGTGCCAGCAGCCGGGGACAGGGGGCTTTAGAGACCCAGTACTTC
TRBD1	many	TRBV6-2/TRBV6-3	TRBJ2-7	CASSRAGSGTGRSEQYF	TGTGCCAGCAGTCGAGCCGGTTCCGGGACAGGGCGTTCCGAGCAGTACTTC
-	many	TRBV20-1	TRBJ1-1	CSAPDPELTTEAFF	TGCAGTGCTCCCGACCCTGAGTTGACCACTGAAGCTTTCTTT
-	many	TRBV5-1	TRBJ2-3	CASSSMTPTQYF	TGCGCCAGCAGCTCAATGACTCCAACGCAGTATTTT
-	many	TRBV7-9	TRBJ1-2	CASSRGELLLNYGYTF	TGTGCCAGCAGCCGAGGGGAGCTCCTCCTTAACTATGGCTACACCTTC
TRBD2	many	TRBV12-3/TRBV12-4	TRBJ2-1	CASTPRGTSSYNEQFF	TGTGCCAGCACCCCGCGAGGGACTAGCAGCTACAATGAGCAGTTCTTC
-	many	TRBV2	TRBJ1-1	CASSALEGGTEAFF	TGTGCCAGCAGTGCTCTGGAGGGGGGAACTGAAGCTTTCTTT
TRBD1	many	TRBV15	TRBJ2-7	CATSRIWDSSYEQYF	TGTGCCACCAGCAGAATATGGGACAGCTCCTACGAGCAGTACTTC
-	many	TRBV19	TRBJ1-4	CASSTYSGREEGKLFF	TGTGCCAGTAGCACCTACTCCGGCAGGGAAGAAGGCAAACTGTTTTTT
TRBD1	many	TRBV28	TRBJ1-1	CASSRRQGAFF	TGTGCCAGCAGTCGGCGACAGGGGGCTTTCTTT
-	many	TRBV4-1	TRBJ2-7	CASSPKEGEGSSYEQYF	TGCGCCAGCAGCCCAAAGGAAGGAGAGGGAAGCTCCTACGAGCAGTACTTC
TRBD2	many	TRBV5-1	TRBJ2-3	CASGLAGDTVDTQYF	TGCGCCAGCGGACTAGCGGGGGATACGGTAGATACGCAGTATTTT
-	medium-sized	TRBV12-5	TRBJ2-3	CASGSEQGVRSDTQYF	TGTGCTAGTGGTTCGGAACAGGGTGTCAGGTCAGATACGCAGTATTTT
-	-	TRBV23-1	TRBJ2-7	CASSNGAYYEQYF	TGCGCCAGCTCGAACGGGGCCTACTACGAGCAGTACTTC
-	-	TRBV9	TRBJ1-5	CASSAGAENQPQHF	TGTGCCAGCAGCGCGGGGGCAGAAAATCAGCCCCAGCATTTT
TRBD1	many	TRBV6-5	TRBJ2-3	CASGQGLADTQYF	TGTGCCAGCGGACAGGGGTTGGCAGATACGCAGTATTTT
-	many	TRBV24-1	TRBJ2-3	CATSGRGGGTDTQYF	TGTGCCACCAGTGGTCGAGGGGGTGGCACAGATACGCAGTATTTT
-	many	TRBV12-3/TRBV12-4	TRBJ1-6	CASSLVTGVGSPLHF	TGTGCCAGCAGTTTAGTCACGGGAGTAGGGTCACCCCTCCACTTT
TRBD2	many	TRBV4-2	TRBJ2-1	CASSQDVAGVGHNEQFF	TGTGCCAGCAGCCAAGATGTAGCGGGGGTGGGACACAATGAGCAGTTCTTC
-	many	TRBV19	TRBJ2-5	CASSILGAQDTQYF	TGTGCCAGCAGTATCCTGGGGGCCCAAGACACCCAGTACTTT
TRBD1	many	TRBV12-3/TRBV12-4	TRBJ2-7	CASSRGQGEQYF	TGTGCCAGCAGCCGCGGACAGGGCGAGCAGTACTTC
-	medium-sized	TRBV12-3/TRBV12-4	TRBJ2-2	CASSFVSTEDWLFF	TGTGCCAGCAGTTTCGTGAGCACCGAAGATTGGCTGTTTTTT
-	many	TRBV2	TRBJ2-7	CASNGGPLLYEQYF	TGTGCCAGCAATGGGGGGCCCCTTCTCTACGAGCAGTACTTC
-	many	TRBV6-6	TRBJ2-1	CASSSLNGNEQFF	TGTGCCAGCAGTTCCCTCAACGGTAATGAGCAGTTCTTC
-	-	TRBV13	TRBJ2-4	CASSLPGGNIQYF	TGTGCCAGCAGCTTACCGGGCGGAAACATTCAGTACTTC
-	medium-sized	TRBV5-1	TRBJ2-5	CASSLANREETQYF	TGCGCCAGCAGCTTGGCAAACAGGGAAGAGACCCAGTACTTC
-	-	TRBV20-1	TRBJ1-1	CSARLPSSTRDTEAFF	TGCAGTGCTAGACTCCCAAGTTCAACGAGGGACACTGAAGCTTTCTTT
TRBD2	many	TRBV3-1	TRBJ2-2	CASSQRLAANTGELFF	TGTGCCAGCAGCCAAAGACTAGCGGCGAACACCGGGGAGCTGTTTTTT
-	many	TRBV25-1	TRBJ1-5	CASSESGLRGHQPQHF	TGTGCCAGCAGTGAATCGGGACTTCGTGGCCATCAGCCCCAGCATTTT
-	many	TRBV20-1	TRBJ2-2	CSARNPRGADTGELFF	TGCAGTGCTAGAAACCCTCGGGGGGCGGACACCGGGGAGCTGTTTTTT
TRBD1	medium-sized	TRBV5-1	TRBJ2-7	CASSRTGDSYEQYF	TGCGCCAGCAGCCGGACAGGGGATTCCTACGAGCAGTACTTC
TRBD1	many	TRBV12-3/TRBV12-4	TRBJ2-5	CASSLRPGGETQYF	TGTGCCAGCAGTTTGAGGCCAGGGGGAGAGACCCAGTACTTC
-	many	TRBV5-1	TRBJ2-7	CASSLDRSKSYEQYF	TGCGCCAGCAGCCTTGACAGAAGCAAGTCTTACGAGCAGTACTTC
TRBD1	many	TRBV12-3/TRBV12-4	TRBJ2-5	CASTDRQGQETQYF	TGTGCCAGCACGGACCGACAGGGACAAGAGACCCAGTACTTC
TRBD1	many	TRBV5-1	TRBJ1-2	CASSFGTGYTSYGYTF	TGCGCCAGCAGCTTCGGGACAGGGTACACCAGCTATGGCTACACCTTC
-	many	TRBV20-1	TRBJ1-1	CSARTPPPGRAFF	TGCAGTGCTAGAACCCCCCCCCCCGGGAGGGCTTTCTTT
-	many	TRBV12-3/TRBV12-4	TRBJ1-6	CASSLFRPDNSPLHF	TGTGCCAGCAGTTTATTTAGGCCTGACAATTCACCCCTCCACTTT
TRBD2	many	TRBV12-3/TRBV12-4	TRBJ2-1	CASNLVSGGNNEQFF	TGTGCCAGCAACCTAGTATCGGGGGGGAACAATGAGCAGTTCTTC
-	large	TRBV11-3	TRBJ2-2	CASSLEGTRGTGELFF	TGTGCCAGCAGCTTAGAAGGGACTCGAGGGACCGGGGAGCTGTTTTTT
-	many	TRBV5-1	TRBJ2-6	CASSLRQGGANVLTF	TGCGCCAGCAGCTTGCGGCAGGGTGGGGCCAACGTCCTGACTTTC
TRBD1	many	TRBV25-1	TRBJ2-7	CASSESGQGLNEQYF	TGTGCCAGCAGTGAGTCGGGACAGGGGTTAAACGAGCAGTACTTC
TRBD1	many	TRBV27	TRBJ1-2	CASSSRDSGYTF	TGTGCCAGCAGTAGCCGGGACAGTGGCTACACCTTC
TRBD1	many	TRBV12-3/TRBV12-4	TRBJ1-2	CASSMDRGTNYGYTF	TGTGCCAGCAGCATGGACAGGGGCACTAACTATGGCTACACCTTC